These T cell receptor beta chains were read from a single sample in a study of regulatory T cells in long-lasting Graves disease. TCRdb reprocessed the multiplex PCR reads via MiXCR and lists one record per CDR3 protein. Among roughly 400,000 distinct CDR3 sequences listed, less than 25% were seen once. Here the sequenced sample was peripheral blood mononuclear cells (PBMCs), taken when the disease was refractory, from a patient treated with antithyroid drugs. These receptors all stem from a female donor with Graves disease. CDR3s include the opening cysteine and the closing phenylalanine or tryptophan. The D gene is left open where the match is weak. Clone size, where shown, is once, few, many, or a class for clones that have expanded.

>TRBJ2-7|NA|TRBV20-1|many
TGCAGTGCCACAGGGCTAAGCCCCTACGAGCAGTACTTC
CSATGLSPYEQYF
>TRBJ1-5|NA|TRBV6-1|few
TGTGCCAGCAGCCCACCCGGGGGGAGTCAGCCCCAGCATTTT
CASSPPGGSQPQHF
>TRBJ2-5|TRBD2|TRBV20-1|few
TGCAGTGCTAGTGGGGGTTTCCCGGGAGGAGCCCAAGAGACCCAGTACTTC
CSASGGFPGGAQETQYF
>TRBJ1-2|NA|TRBV20-1|few
TGCAGTGCTAAGAACAGGGCACAAAACTATGGCTACACCTTC
CSAKNRAQNYGYTF
>TRBJ2-5|TRBD2|TRBV20-1|many
TGCAGTGCTAGAGGTGGGCTAGCGGGAGCCGAGACCCAGTACTTC
CSARGGLAGAETQYF
>TRBJ2-1|NA|TRBV7-8|NA
TGTGCCAGCAGCTTAGTAGGGGGGATCGGCTCCTACAATGAGCAGTTCTTC
CASSLVGGIGSYNEQFF
>TRBJ1-1|NA|TRBV27|few
TGTGCCAGCAGTCCTACCGGCCAGGGTCGGTACACTGAAGCTTTCTTT
CASSPTGQGRYTEAFF
>TRBJ2-7|NA|TRBV20-1|NA
TGCAGTGCTAGTCGGTTGAAAGTCTCCAGGGGTGGCTCCTACGACCAGTACTTC
CSASRLKVSRGGSYDQYF
>TRBJ2-3|NA|TRBV20-1|NA
TGCAGTGCTAGGGCCCTGAGGGAACCCACAGATACGCAGTATTTT
CSARALREPTDTQYF
>TRBJ2-3|NA|TRBV12-5|NA
TGTGCTAGTGGACCCCTGGACAGCTTCACAGATACGCAGTATTTT
CASGPLDSFTDTQYF
>TRBJ1-3|NA|TRBV18|few
TGTGCCAGCTCACTTAAGACCGGAAACACCATATATTTT
CASSLKTGNTIYF
>TRBJ2-1|TRBD1|TRBV18|few
TGTGCCAGCTCACCCAGGCAGGGGGCCCTCAACCTCAACTACAATGAGCAGTTCTTC
CASSPRQGALNLNYNEQFF
>TRBJ2-1|NA|TRBV20-1|NA
TGCAGTGCTAGGGGGAGAGGTAATGAGCAGTTCTTC
CSARGRGNEQFF